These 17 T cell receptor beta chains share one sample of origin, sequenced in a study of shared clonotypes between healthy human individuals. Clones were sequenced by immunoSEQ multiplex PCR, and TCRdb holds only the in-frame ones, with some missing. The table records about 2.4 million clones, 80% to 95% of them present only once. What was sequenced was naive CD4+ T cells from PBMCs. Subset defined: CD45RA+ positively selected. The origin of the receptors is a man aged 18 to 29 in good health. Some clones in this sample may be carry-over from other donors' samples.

The chain's CDR3 is CASRQETEEQYF. In DNA form, the CDR3 reads TGTGCCAGCAGGCAAGAGACGGAGGAGCAGTACTTC. The genes are TRBV2 and TRBJ2-7; D is uncertain. The germline CDR1 and CDR2 sequences are SNHLY and FYNNEI. The V gene lost 6 bases and the J gene lost 7 bases, with 13 bases spanning the gap. The CDR3 contains 12 residues.

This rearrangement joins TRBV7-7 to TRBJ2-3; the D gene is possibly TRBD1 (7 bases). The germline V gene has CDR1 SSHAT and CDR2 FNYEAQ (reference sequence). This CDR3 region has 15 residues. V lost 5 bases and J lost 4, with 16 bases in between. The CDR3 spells CASSRGQRRADTQYF. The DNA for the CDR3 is TGTGCCAGCAGCCGGGGACAGCGGAGGGCAGATACGCAGTATTTT.

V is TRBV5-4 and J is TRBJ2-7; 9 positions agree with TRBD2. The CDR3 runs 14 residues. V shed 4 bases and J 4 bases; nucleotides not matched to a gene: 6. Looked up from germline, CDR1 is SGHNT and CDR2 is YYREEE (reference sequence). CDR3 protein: CASSTVAGVYEQYF. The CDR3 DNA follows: TGTGCCAGCAGCACCGTAGCGGGAGTGTACGAGCAGTACTTC.

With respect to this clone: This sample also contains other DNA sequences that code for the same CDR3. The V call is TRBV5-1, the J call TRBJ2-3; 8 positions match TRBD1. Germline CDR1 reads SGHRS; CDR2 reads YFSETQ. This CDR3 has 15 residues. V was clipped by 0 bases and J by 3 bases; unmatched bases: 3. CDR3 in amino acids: CASSLGGQVTDTQYF. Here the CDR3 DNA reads TGCGCCAGCAGCTTGGGGGGACAGGTTACAGATACGCAGTATTTT.

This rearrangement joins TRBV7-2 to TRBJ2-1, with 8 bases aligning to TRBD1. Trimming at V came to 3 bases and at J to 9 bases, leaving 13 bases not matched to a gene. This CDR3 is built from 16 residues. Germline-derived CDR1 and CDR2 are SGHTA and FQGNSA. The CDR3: CASSFLGQGDSGEQFF. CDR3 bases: TGTGCCAGCAGCTTCCTAGGACAGGGCGATTCGGGTGAGCAGTTCTTC. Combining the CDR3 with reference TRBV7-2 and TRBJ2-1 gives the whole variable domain GAGVSQSPSNKVTEKGKDVELRCDPISGHTALYWYRQSLGQGLEFLIYFQGNSAPDKSGLPSDRFSAERTGGSVSTLTIQRTQQEDSAVYLCASSFLGQGDSGEQFFGPGTRLTVL.

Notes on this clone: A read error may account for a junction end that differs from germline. This CDR3 reads CASSPFGLAPEAQYF. The DNA of the CDR3 is TGCGCCAGCAGCCCCTTCGGACTAGCCCCAGAGGCCCAGTACTTC. V is TRBV4-1 and J is TRBJ2-5; TRBD2 matches at 8 bases. CDR1 MGHRA and CDR2 YSYEKL come from the germline V gene. This CDR3 comprises 15 residues.

CDR3: CASSRDRAVEGTKNIQYF. The CDR3 nucleotides are TGCGCCAGCAGCCGGGATCGGGCAGTGGAGGGTACCAAAAACATTCAGTACTTC. The chain joins TRBV4-3 to TRBJ2-4; maybe TRBD2 (6 bases). V lost 4 bases and J 2 bases, leaving 21 bases between the germline ends. The CDR3 consists of 18 residues. CDR1 is LGHNA and CDR2 is YSLEER in the germline V gene.

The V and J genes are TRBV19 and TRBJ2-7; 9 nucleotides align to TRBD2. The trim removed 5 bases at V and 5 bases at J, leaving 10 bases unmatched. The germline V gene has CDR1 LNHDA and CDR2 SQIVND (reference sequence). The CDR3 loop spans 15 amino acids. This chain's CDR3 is CASSLISGSFHEQYF. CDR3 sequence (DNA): TGTGCCAGTAGTCTCATTAGCGGGAGTTTCCACGAGCAGTACTTC.

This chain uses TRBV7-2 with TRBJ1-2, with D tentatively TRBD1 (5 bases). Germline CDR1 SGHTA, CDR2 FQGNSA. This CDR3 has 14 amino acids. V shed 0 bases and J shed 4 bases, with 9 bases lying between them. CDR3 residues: CASSLAIQGYGYTF. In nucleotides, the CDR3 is TGTGCCAGCAGCTTAGCAATTCAGGGCTATGGCTACACCTTC.

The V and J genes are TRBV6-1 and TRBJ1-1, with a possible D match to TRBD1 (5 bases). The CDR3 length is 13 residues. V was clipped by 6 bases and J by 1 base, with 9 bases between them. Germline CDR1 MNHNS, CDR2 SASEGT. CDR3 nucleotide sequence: TGTGCCAGCAGAACAGGCCCGAACACTGAAGCTTTCTTT. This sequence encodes CASRTGPNTEAFF.

The CDR3 loop reads CASSFGLAGRSDTQYF. The CDR3 bases are TGCGCCAGCAGCTTTGGTCTAGCGGGCAGGTCGGATACGCAGTATTTT. The V gene is TRBV5-1, the J gene TRBJ2-3; 8 nucleotides match TRBD2. V dropped 2 bases and J dropped 6; count of bases not matched to a gene: 11. The CDR3 consists of 16 residues. In germline, CDR1 is SGHRS, CDR2 YFSETQ.

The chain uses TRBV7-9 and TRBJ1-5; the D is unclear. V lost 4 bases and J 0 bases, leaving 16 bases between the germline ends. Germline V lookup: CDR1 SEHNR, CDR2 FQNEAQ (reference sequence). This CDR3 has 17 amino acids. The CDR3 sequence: CASSWETGSSSNQPQHF. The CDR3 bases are TGTGCCAGCAGCTGGGAGACGGGATCTTCTAGCAATCAGCCCCAGCATTTT.

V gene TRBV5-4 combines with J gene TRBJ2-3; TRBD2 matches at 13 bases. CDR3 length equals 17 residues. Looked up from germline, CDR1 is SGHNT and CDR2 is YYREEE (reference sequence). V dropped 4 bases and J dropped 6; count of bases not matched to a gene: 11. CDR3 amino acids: CASSQMTSGRFLDTQYF. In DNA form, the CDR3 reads TGTGCCAGCAGCCAAATGACTAGCGGGAGGTTTCTGGATACGCAGTATTTT.

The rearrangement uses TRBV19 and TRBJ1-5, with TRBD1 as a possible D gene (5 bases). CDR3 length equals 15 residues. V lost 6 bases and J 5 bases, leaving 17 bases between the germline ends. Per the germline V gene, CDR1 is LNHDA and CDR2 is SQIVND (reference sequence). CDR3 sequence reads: CASRAGRDRDQPQHF. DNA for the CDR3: TGTGCCAGTAGGGCAGGGAGGGATCGGGATCAGCCCCAGCATTTT.

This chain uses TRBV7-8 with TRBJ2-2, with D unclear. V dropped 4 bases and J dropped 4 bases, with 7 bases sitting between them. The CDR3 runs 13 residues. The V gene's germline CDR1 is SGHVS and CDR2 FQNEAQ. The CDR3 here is CASSSDSTGELFF. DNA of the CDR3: TGTGCCAGCAGCTCAGACTCCACCGGGGAGCTGTTTTTT.

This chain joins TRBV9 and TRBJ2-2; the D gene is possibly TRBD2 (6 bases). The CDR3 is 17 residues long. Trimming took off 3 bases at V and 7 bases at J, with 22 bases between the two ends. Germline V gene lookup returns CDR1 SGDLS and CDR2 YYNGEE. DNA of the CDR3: TGTGCCAGCAGCGGCCGCACGGGAGTTGGGGGTTTCGGGGAGCTGTTTTTT. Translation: CASSGRTGVGGFGELFF.

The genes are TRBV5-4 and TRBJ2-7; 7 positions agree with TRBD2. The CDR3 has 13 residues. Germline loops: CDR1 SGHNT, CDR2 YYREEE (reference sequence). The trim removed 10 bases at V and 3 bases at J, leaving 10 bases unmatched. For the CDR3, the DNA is TGTGCCCTATCTGGGGGGGATAACTACGAGCAGTACTTC. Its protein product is CALSGGDNYEQYF.